This T cell receptor beta chain was sequenced for a study of tumor-infiltrating lymphocytes in primary liver carcinoma. Study background: Tumor staging was T1-T3 N0M0; sizes spanned 4.2 to 10 cm across. Broader study findings: Tumors significantly exceeded blood in top-250-clone fraction (p = 0.039).

The CDR3 is 19 amino acids. Per the germline V gene, CDR1 is LGHNA and CDR2 is YNFKEQ. J gave up 3 bases and V 0 bases, and 9 bases lay outside the gene matches. Unsorted bulk tissue of roughly 18-31 mg yielded co-extracted RNA and DNA. Comments on this clonotype: Its antigen is undetermined.

Production of TCR beta cDNA used roughly 480 ng total RNA together with a constant-region primer. The TCR beta library was amplified through three nested multiplex PCR rounds in a modified ARM-PCR procedure. Both of the initial two PCR rounds ran for roughly 11 cycles and employed TRBV1-TRBV30 forward primers alongside a C-beta reverse primer. TCRdb called the multiplex PCR reads again in MiXCR, with one record for every CDR3 protein. The sample holds approximately 110,000 distinct CDR3 sequences; under 65% are singletons and the top ten take around 8.4%. Input material: liver tumor tissue from sampling region 3. Subset reported: tumor region T3, left-lateral pole. The TCR sequence derives from a woman aged 60-70 years with primary liver carcinoma and hepatitis B virus infection. This sequence joins TRBV4-2 and TRBJ2-3; 13 nucleotides agree with TRBD2. The CDR3 loop reads CASSQDRTSGSSGTDTQYF. The DNA of the CDR3 is TGTGCCAGCAGCCAAGATCGGACTAGCGGGAGCTCGGGTACAGATACGCAGTATTTT.